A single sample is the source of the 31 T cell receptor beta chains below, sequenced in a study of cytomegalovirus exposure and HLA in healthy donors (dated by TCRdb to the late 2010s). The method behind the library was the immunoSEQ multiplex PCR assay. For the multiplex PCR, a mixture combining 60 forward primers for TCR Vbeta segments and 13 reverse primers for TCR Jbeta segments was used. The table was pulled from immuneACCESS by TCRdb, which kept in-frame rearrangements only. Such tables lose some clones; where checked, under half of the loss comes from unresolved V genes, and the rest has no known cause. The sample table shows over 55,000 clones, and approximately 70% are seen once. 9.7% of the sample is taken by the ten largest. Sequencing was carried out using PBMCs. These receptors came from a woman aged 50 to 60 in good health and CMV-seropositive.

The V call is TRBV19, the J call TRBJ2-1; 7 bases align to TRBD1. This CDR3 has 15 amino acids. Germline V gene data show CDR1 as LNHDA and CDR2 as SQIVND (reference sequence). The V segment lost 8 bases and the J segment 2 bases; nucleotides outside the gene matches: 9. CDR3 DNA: TGTGCCAGTTCCGACAGGGAGTATCCCTACAATGAGCAGTTCTTC. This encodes CASSDREYPYNEQFF.

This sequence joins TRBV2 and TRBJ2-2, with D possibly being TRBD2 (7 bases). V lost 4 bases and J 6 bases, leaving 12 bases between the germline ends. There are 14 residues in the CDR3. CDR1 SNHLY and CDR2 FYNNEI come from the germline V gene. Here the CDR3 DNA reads TGTGCCAGCAGTGGGGGAGGGGGTGCCGGGGAGCTGTTTTTT. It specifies CASSGGGGAGELFF.

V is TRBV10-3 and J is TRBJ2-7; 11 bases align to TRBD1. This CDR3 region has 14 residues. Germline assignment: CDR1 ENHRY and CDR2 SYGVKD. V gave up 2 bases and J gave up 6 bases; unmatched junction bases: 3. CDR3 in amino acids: CAISERDRGFEQYF. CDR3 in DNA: TGTGCCATCAGTGAGAGGGACAGGGGGTTCGAGCAGTACTTC.

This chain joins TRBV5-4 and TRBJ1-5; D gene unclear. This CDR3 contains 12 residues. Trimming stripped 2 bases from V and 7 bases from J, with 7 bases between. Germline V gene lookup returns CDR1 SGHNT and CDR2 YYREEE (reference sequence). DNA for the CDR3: TGTGCCAGCAGCTTCGGGGAACAGCCCCAGCATTTT. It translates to CASSFGEQPQHF.

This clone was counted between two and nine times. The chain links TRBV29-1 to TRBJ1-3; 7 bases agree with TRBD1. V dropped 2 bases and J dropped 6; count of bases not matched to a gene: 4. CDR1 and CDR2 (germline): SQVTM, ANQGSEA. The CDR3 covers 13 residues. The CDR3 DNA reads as TGCAGCGTTGAAAAGACAGGGTCAAACACCATATATTTT. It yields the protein CSVEKTGSNTIYF.

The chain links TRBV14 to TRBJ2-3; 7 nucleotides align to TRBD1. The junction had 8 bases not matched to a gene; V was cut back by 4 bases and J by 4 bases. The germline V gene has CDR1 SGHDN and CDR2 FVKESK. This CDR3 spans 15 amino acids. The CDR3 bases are TGTGCCAGCAGCCCCCTAGACAGGGTTGCAGATACGCAGTATTTT. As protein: CASSPLDRVADTQYF.

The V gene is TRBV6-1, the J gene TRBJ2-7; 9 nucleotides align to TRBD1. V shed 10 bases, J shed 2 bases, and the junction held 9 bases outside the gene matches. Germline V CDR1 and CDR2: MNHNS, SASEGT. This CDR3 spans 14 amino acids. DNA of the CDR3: TGTGCCACCGCGGCGGGACAGGGTACCTACGAGCAGTACTTC. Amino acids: CATAAGQGTYEQYF.

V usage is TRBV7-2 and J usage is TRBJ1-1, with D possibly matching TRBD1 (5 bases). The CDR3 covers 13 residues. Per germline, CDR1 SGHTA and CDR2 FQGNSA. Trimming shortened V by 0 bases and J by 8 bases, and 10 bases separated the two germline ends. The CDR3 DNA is TGTGCCAGCAGCTTAGCTGCGGCAGGGGAAGCTTTCTTT. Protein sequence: CASSLAAAGEAFF.

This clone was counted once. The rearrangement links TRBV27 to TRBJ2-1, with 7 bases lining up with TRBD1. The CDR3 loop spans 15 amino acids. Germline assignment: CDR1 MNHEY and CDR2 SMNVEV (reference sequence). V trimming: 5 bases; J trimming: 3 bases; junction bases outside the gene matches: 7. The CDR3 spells CASSTRTGLYNEQFF. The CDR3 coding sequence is TGTGCCAGCAGTACGAGGACAGGCCTCTACAATGAGCAGTTCTTC.

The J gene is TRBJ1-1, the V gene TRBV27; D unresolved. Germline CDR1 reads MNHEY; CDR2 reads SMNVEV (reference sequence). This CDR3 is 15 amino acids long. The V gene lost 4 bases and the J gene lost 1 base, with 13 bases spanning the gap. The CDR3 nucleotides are TGTGCCAGCAGTTCCGTTTCAGCGGGGAACACTGAAGCTTTCTTT. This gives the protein CASSSVSAGNTEAFF.

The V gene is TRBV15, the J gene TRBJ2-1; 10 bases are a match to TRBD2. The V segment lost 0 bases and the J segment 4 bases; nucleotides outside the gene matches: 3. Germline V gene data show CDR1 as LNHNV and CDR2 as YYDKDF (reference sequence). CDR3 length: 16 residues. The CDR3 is CATSRDPSGGYNEQFF. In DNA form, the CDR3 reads TGTGCCACCAGCAGAGATCCTAGCGGGGGTTACAATGAGCAGTTCTTC.

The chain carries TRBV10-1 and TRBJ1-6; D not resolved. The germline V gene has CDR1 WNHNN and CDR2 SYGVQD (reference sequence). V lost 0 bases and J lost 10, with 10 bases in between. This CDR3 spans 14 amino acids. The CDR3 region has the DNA TGCGCCAGCAGTGAGTCTGGGGAGGGATCACCCCTCCACTTT. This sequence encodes CASSESGEGSPLHF.

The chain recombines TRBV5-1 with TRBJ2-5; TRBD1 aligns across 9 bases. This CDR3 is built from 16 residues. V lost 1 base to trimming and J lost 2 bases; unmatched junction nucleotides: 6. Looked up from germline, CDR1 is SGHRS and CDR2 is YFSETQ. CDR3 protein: CASSLHRGPIQETQYF. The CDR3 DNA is TGCGCCAGCAGCTTGCACAGGGGGCCTATACAAGAGACCCAGTACTTC.

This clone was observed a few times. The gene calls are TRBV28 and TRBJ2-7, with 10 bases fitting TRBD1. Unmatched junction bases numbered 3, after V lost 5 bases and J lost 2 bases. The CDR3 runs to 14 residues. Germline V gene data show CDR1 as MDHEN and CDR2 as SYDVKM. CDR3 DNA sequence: TGTGCCAGCAGTCGGACAGGGGGGCCCTACGAGCAGTACTTC. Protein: CASSRTGGPYEQYF.

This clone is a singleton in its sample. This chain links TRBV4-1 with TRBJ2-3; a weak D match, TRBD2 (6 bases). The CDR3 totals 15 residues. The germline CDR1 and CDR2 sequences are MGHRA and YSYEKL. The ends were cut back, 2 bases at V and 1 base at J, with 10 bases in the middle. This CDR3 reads CASSQRRERTDTQYF. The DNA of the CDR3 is TGCGCCAGCAGCCAACGTCGGGAGCGCACAGATACGCAGTATTTT.

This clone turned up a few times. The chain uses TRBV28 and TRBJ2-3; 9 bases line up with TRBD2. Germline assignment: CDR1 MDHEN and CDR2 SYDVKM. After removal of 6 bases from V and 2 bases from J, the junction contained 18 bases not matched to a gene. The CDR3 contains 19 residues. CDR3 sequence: CASSPRSKGLAGFTDTQYF. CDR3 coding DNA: TGTGCCAGCAGCCCTAGAAGCAAGGGACTAGCTGGGTTCACAGATACGCAGTATTTT.

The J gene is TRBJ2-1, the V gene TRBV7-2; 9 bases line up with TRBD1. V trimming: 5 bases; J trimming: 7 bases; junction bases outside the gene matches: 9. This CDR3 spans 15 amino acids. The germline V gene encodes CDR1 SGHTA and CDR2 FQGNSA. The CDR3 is CASSPGQGSLNEQFF. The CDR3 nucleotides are TGTGCCAGCAGCCCCGGACAGGGGTCCTTAAATGAGCAGTTCTTC.

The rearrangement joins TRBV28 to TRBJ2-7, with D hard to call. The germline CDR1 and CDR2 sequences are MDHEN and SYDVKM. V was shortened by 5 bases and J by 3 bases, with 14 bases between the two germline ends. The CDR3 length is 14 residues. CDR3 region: CASSTWRKIYEQYF. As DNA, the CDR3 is TGTGCCAGCAGTACCTGGCGGAAGATCTACGAGCAGTACTTC.

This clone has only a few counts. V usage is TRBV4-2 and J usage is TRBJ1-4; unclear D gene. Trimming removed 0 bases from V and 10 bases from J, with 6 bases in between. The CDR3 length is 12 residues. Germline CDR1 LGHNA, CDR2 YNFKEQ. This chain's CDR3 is CASSQDSGKLFF. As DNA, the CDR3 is TGTGCCAGCAGCCAAGACAGTGGAAAACTGTTTTTT.

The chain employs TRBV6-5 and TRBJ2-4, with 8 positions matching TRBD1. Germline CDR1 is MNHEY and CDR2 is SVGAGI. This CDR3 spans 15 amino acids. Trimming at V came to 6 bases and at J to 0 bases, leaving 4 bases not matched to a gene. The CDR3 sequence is CASSITGGAKNIQYF. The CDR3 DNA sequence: TGTGCCAGCAGCATTACAGGGGGAGCCAAAAACATTCAGTACTTC.

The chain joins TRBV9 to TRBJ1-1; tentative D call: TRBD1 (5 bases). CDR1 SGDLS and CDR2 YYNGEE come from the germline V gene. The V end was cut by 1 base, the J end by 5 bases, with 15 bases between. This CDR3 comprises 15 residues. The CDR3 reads CASSVSGGGLTEAFF. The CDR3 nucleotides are TGTGCCAGCAGCGTATCCGGCGGGGGGTTAACTGAAGCTTTCTTT.

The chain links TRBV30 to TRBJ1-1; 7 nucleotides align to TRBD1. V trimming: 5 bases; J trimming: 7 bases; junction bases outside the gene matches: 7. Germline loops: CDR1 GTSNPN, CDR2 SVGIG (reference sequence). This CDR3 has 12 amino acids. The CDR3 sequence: CAWVHRGLEAFF. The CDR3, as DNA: TGTGCCTGGGTTCACAGGGGACTTGAAGCTTTCTTT.

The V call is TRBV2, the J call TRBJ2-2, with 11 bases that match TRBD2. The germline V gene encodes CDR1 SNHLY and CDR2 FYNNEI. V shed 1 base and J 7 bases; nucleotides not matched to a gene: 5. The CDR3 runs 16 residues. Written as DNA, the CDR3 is TGTGCCAGCAGTGAAGAGATAGCGGGAGGGGGCGGGGAGCTGTTTTTT. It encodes CASSEEIAGGGGELFF. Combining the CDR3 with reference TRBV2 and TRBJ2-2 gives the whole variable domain EPEVTQTPSHQVTQMGQEVILRCVPISNHLYFYWYRQILGQKVEFLVSFYNNEISEKSEIFDDQFSVERPDGSNFTLKIRSTKLEDSAMYFCASSEEIAGGGGELFFGEGSRLTVL.

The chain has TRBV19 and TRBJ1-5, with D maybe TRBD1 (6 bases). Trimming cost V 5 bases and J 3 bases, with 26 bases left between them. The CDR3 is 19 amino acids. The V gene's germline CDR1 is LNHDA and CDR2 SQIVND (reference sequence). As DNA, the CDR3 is TGTGCCAGTAGTCCCTCCCCCTCAACCGACAGGACATACAATCAGCCCCAGCATTTT. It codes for CASSPSPSTDRTYNQPQHF.

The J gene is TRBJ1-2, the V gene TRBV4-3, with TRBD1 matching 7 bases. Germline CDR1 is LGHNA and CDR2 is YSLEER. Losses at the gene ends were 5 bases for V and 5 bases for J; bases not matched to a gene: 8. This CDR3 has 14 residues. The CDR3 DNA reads TGCGCCAGCAGCTCCCGACAGGGAGGTTATGGCTACACCTTC. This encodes CASSSRQGGYGYTF.

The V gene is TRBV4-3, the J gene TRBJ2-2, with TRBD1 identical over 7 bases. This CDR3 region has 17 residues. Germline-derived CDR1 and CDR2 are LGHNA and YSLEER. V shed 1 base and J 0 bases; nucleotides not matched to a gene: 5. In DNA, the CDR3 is TGCGCCAGCAGCCAAGGACAGGGCTCGGCGAACACCGGGGAGCTGTTTTTT. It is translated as CASSQGQGSANTGELFF.

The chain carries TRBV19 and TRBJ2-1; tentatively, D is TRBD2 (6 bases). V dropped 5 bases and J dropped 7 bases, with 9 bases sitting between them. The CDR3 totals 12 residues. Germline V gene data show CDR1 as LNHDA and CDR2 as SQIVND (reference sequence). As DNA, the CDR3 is TGTGCCAGTAGTCGACTAGGAAATGAGCAGTTCTTC. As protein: CASSRLGNEQFF.

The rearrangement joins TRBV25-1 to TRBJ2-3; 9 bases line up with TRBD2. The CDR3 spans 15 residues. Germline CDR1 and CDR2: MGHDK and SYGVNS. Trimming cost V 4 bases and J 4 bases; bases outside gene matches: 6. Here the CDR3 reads CASSVPSGTPDTQYF. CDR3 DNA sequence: TGTGCCAGCAGTGTCCCTAGCGGGACCCCAGATACGCAGTATTTT.

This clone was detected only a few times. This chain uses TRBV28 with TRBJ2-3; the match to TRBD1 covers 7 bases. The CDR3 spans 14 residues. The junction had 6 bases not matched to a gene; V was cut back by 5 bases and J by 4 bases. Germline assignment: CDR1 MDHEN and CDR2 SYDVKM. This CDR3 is CASSTPDRADTQYF. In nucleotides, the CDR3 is TGTGCCAGCAGTACCCCCGACAGGGCAGATACGCAGTATTTT.

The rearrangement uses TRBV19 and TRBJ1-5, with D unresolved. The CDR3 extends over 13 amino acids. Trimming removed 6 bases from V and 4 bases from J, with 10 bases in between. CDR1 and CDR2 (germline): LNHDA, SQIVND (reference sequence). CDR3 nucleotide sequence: TGTGCCAGTAGCCTGACACGAAATCAGCCCCAGCATTTT. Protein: CASSLTRNQPQHF.

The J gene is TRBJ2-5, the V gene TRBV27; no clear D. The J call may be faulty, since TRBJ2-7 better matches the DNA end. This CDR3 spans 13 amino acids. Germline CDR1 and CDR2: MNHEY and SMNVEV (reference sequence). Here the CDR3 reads CASSMMSSYEQYF. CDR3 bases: TGTGCCAGCAGTATGATGAGCTCCTACGAGCAGTACTTC.